The clone carrying this T cell receptor (beta chain) appeared a few times. Antigen specificity is unknown. This CDR3 comprises 16 residues. The V gene's germline CDR1 is MNHEY and CDR2 SVGAGI. Germline trimming cut 6 bases from V and 9 bases from J; bases unmatched to any gene: 12. TCRdb reprocessed the 5' RACE reads via MiXCR and lists one record per CDR3 protein. The top ten clones hold about 14% of a sample with about 140,000 distinct CDR3 sequences, about 15% of them seen once. The data were obtained in a study of T-cell memory formation after mild COVID-19. Findings of the study overall: Pre-infection memory showed some responding clones, and this suggested that cross-reactive memory joined. The second-wave clones peaking on day 37 were not confirmed as SARS-CoV-2-specific. Contracting clones localized mainly to CM and EM when CD4+ and mainly to EMRA when CD8+.

The sample was PBMCs or a T cell subset sorted from them (not recorded which). The source of this sequence is an adult woman who had mild COVID-19 (a few samples of this study predate the infection). Cell type and time point are not known. The gene calls are TRBV6-5 and TRBJ2-2, with TRBD2 identical over 11 bases. CDR3 in DNA: TGTGCCAGCAGCCGACTGCTAGCGGGGGGCCCCAGGGAGCTGTTTTTT. Its protein is CASSRLLAGGPRELFF.